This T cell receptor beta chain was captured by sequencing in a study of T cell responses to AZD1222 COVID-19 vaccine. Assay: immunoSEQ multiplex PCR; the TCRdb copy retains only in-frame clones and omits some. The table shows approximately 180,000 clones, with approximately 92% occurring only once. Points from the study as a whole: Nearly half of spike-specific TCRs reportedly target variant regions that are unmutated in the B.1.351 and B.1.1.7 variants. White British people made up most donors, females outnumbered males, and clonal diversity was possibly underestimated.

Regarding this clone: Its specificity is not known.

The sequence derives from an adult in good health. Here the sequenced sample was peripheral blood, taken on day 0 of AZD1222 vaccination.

DNA of the CDR3: TGTGCCAGCAGCCAAGGGACAGGGCACTCTGGAAACACCATATATTTT. Translated, it gives CASSQGTGHSGNTIYF. J is TRBJ1-3 and V is TRBV7-2; 9 bases line up with TRBD1. Losses at the gene ends were 5 bases for V and 0 bases for J; bases not matched to a gene: 5. Germline assignment: CDR1 SGHTA and CDR2 FQGNSA. This CDR3 comprises 16 residues.